This T cell receptor (beta chain) originates from a study of blood T cell repertoires in COVID-19. Original processing notes: Reference gene primer amplification gave nucleated cell count estimates. Only in-frame clones appear in the TCRdb table, and some are missing; sequencing was by immunoSEQ multiplex PCR. Clone size and V and J calls were adopted from that table, with D and trimming inferred from the DNA. The table lists 70,000 or so clones, around 77% of them singletons. Sequencing was performed on peripheral blood. The sequence was obtained from a man in his 60s with acute or convalescent COVID-19.

CDR3 sequence reads: CASSLDQGADEQYF. CDR3 coding DNA: TGCGCCAGCAGCTTGGATCAGGGGGCTGATGAGCAGTACTTC. The chain uses TRBV5-1 and TRBJ2-7, with 8 bases aligning to TRBD1. V lost 0 bases and J lost 7; bases outside the gene matches: 6. The germline V gene has CDR1 SGHRS and CDR2 YFSETQ. CDR3 size: 14 residues. Full variable domain (remainder filled in from reference TRBV5-1 and TRBJ2-7): KAGVTQTPRYLIKTRGQQVTLSCSPISGHRSVSWYQQTPGQGLQFLFEYFSETQRNKGNFPGRFSGRQFSNSRSEMNVSTLELGDSALYLCASSLDQGADEQYFGPGTRLTVT.